The present T cell receptor beta chain was sequenced within a study of CD8+ T cells in alopecia areata. Whole-study results and caveats: Compared with normal scalp, lesional scalp had higher clonality and more expanded CD8+ clones.

cDNA prepared by RNA extraction and subsequent reverse transcription served as the template for sequencing. Assay used: immunoSEQ multiplex PCR; TCRdb lists only in-frame clones, some missing. In the table there are 100,000 to 130,000 clones, roughly 84% of which are singletons. Documented treatment: oral pan-JAK inhibitor, 5-10 mg twice daily. This CDR3 comprises 16 residues. Germline assignment: CDR1 LGHNA and CDR2 YSLEER. V was clipped by 0 bases and J by 5 bases, with 14 bases between them. Note on this clone: Antigen: not known.

The clonotype originates from a human donor with alopecia areata. The V and J genes are TRBV4-3 and TRBJ1-5; unclear D gene. The input for sequencing was CD8+ T cells sorted from blood, taken at week 24, from a patient treated with tofacitinib. CDR3 sequence reads: CASSQDDGGVHQPQHF. CDR3 sequence (DNA): TGCGCCAGCAGCCAAGATGACGGCGGCGTACATCAGCCCCAGCATTTT.